This T cell receptor beta chain was documented in a study of blood T cells in healthy people across ages. Whole-study results and caveats: There were more naive CD4+ cells and higher diversity in long-lived donors than in aged donors.

Primed by a sample-barcoded 5' primer and a J-beta primer mix, a second PCR proceeded for about 7 to 11 cycles. Every cDNA molecule bore a tag from a template-switch adaptor containing 12 random nucleotides. TCRdb processed the 5' RACE reads anew with MiXCR; each CDR3 protein has one entry. The sample has approximately 1,000,000 distinct CDR3 sequences, under 45% seen once. V lost 3 bases and J lost 8, with 24 bases in between. The CDR3 spans 16 residues. Per germline, CDR1 DFQATT and CDR2 SNEGSKA (reference sequence). This clonotype came up once. No antigen is known for it. Sequencing was performed on blood. The TCR was taken from a woman in her sixties or seventies in good health. The V call is TRBV20-1, the J call TRBJ2-3, with D possibly matching TRBD1 (7 bases). The CDR3 DNA reads as TGCAGTGCTAGTACGCCAGGGGGGATGTTTGCAGTTACGCAGTATTTT. Encoded protein: CSASTPGGMFAVTQYF.